These T cell receptor beta chains were read from a single sample in a study of T cell repertoires in cytomegalovirus infection. These receptors have no known antigen. TCRdb used MiXCR to reprocess the reads, holding one entry per CDR3 protein. The sample yields 200,000 or so distinct CDR3 sequences, around 40% seen once. The material sequenced was CD8+ T cells from cultured PBMCs, taken from culture after CMV antigen stimulation. The receptors originated from a human donor in good health (CMV status not recorded). Some clones in this sample may be carry-over from other donors' samples. Both conserved end residues are part of each CDR3. The D gene is left open where the match is weak. Rows may omit the clone size; those that give it use once, few, many or a size class.

V	D	J	size	CDR3	DNA
TRBV6-5	TRBD1	TRBJ1-4	few	CASSWDSGGEKLFF	TGTGCCAGCAGTTGGGACAGCGGAGGCGAAAAACTGTTTTTT
TRBV7-9	NA	TRBJ2-5	few	CASSLVSMTTQSKETQYF	TGTGCCAGCAGCTTAGTTTCAATGACAACACAGAGCAAAGAGACCCAGTACTTC
TRBV6-6	TRBD1	TRBJ2-5	once	CASSVTGTEQETQYF	TGTGCCAGCAGCGTAACCGGGACAGAACAAGAGACCCAGTACTTC
TRBV6-5	TRBD2	TRBJ2-1	NA	CASSYSAGETYNEQFF	TGTGCCAGCAGTTACTCAGCGGGGGAGACCTACAATGAGCAGTTCTTC
TRBV27	NA	TRBJ2-2	NA	CASSSGQSNTGELFF	TGTGCCAGCAGTTCAGGACAGTCGAACACCGGGGAGCTGTTTTTT
TRBV7-6	TRBD2	TRBJ2-2	few	CASSLGPAGGPKDTGELFF	TGTGCCAGCAGCTTAGGGCCAGCGGGGGGCCCTAAGGACACCGGGGAGCTGTTTTTT
TRBV11-2	NA	TRBJ2-5	NA	CASSTHGFQETQYF	TGTGCCAGCAGCACCCACGGGTTCCAAGAGACCCAGTACTTC
TRBV4-1	NA	TRBJ2-3	NA	CASSPRVGLRTTSTDTQYF	TGCGCCAGCAGCCCCCGGGTGGGTTTGAGAACTACTAGCACAGATACGCAGTATTTT
TRBV6-6	TRBD1	TRBJ2-7	NA	CASTGTGEYEQYF	TGTGCCAGCACTGGGACAGGGGAGTACGAGCAGTACTTC
TRBV7-9	NA	TRBJ1-3	few	CASSEGVPSGNTIYF	TGTGCCAGCAGCGAGGGGGTACCCTCTGGAAACACCATATATTTT
TRBV6-6	NA	TRBJ2-3	few	CASSYSLGGERYF	TGTGCCAGCAGTTACTCGTTGGGGGGCGAGAGGTATTTT
TRBV7-9	NA	TRBJ1-6	many	CASSLYKAGSPLHF	TGTGCCAGCAGCTTGTACAAAGCGGGTTCACCCCTCCACTTT
TRBV6-1	TRBD1	TRBJ1-6	NA	CASSDEDRAKNSPLHF	TGTGCCAGCAGCGATGAGGACAGGGCTAAAAATTCACCCCTCCACTTT
TRBV5-6	TRBD2	TRBJ2-3	once	CASSLERERLTDTQYF	TGTGCCAGCAGCCTCGAGCGGGAGAGACTCACAGATACGCAGTATTTT
TRBV11-3	NA	TRBJ2-3	few	CASSLTIADTQYF	TGTGCCAGCAGCTTAACGATAGCCGATACGCAGTATTTT
TRBV10-3	NA	TRBJ2-7	few	CAISDGKGHNYEQYF	TGTGCCATCAGTGATGGTAAGGGCCACAACTACGAGCAGTACTTC
TRBV19	TRBD2	TRBJ2-1	NA	CASSILLAGAVNEQFF	TGTGCCAGTAGTATTCTACTAGCGGGAGCTGTCAATGAGCAGTTCTTC